These T cell receptor beta chains were read from a single sample in a study of glioma-infiltrating T cells. TCRdb used MiXCR to reprocess the multiplex PCR reads, holding one entry per CDR3 protein. The data hold about 44,000 distinct CDR3 sequences, with approximately 20% observed a single time. The material sequenced was glioma tissue, nonneoplastic brain tissue, or PBMCs (not recorded which). The receptors originated from a human donor with low-grade glioma or glioblastoma, undergoing nonglioma brain surgery, or in good health (not recorded which). The CDR3 runs from the conserved cysteine through the conserved F or W. A D gene is named only where the DNA matches it firmly. Not all rows give a size; the values are once, few, many and, for expanded clones, a class.

J gene: TRBJ1-2
D gene: .
V gene: TRBV20-1
clone size: many
CDR3 protein: CSARVGGRNYGYTF
CDR3 DNA: TGCAGTGCTAGAGTAGGGGGACGGAACTATGGCTACACCTTC

J gene: TRBJ1-5
D gene: TRBD1
V gene: TRBV20-1
clone size: many
CDR3 protein: CSARRRQGASQPQHF
CDR3 DNA: TGCAGTGCTAGAAGGAGGCAGGGGGCAAGTCAGCCCCAGCATTTT

J gene: TRBJ2-7
D gene: .
V gene: TRBV29-1
clone size: .
CDR3 protein: CSVDGRNYEQYF
CDR3 DNA: TGCAGCGTGGACGGGCGAAACTACGAGCAGTACTTC

J gene: TRBJ2-7
D gene: TRBD2
V gene: TRBV3-1
clone size: .
CDR3 protein: CASSHGLAGGTYEQYF
CDR3 DNA: TGTGCCAGCAGCCACGGACTAGCGGGGGGCACCTACGAGCAGTACTTC

J gene: TRBJ2-1
D gene: .
V gene: TRBV20-1
clone size: many
CDR3 protein: CRAGYNEQFF
CDR3 DNA: TGCAGAGCAGGGTACAATGAGCAGTTCTTC

J gene: TRBJ1-1
D gene: .
V gene: TRBV11-1
clone size: many
CDR3 protein: CASSLASGGVEAFF
CDR3 DNA: TGTGCCAGCAGCTTAGCGTCGGGAGGGGTTGAAGCTTTCTTT

J gene: TRBJ1-5
D gene: TRBD1
V gene: TRBV12-3/TRBV12-4
clone size: many
CDR3 protein: CASSRTGFNQPQHF
CDR3 DNA: TGTGCCAGCAGCCGGACAGGGTTTAATCAGCCCCAGCATTTT

J gene: TRBJ2-1
D gene: TRBD1
V gene: TRBV4-3
clone size: .
CDR3 protein: CASSQGTGPYNEQFF
CDR3 DNA: TGCGCCAGCAGCCAAGGGACAGGGCCCTACAATGAGCAGTTCTTC

J gene: TRBJ1-5
D gene: TRBD1
V gene: TRBV28
clone size: many
CDR3 protein: CASSPRGRGNNQPQHF
CDR3 DNA: TGTGCCAGCAGCCCCAGGGGGCGGGGTAACAATCAGCCCCAGCATTTT

J gene: TRBJ2-5
D gene: .
V gene: TRBV7-9
clone size: .
CDR3 protein: CASSLGHQGRTGKTQYF
CDR3 DNA: TGTGCCAGCAGCTTGGGGCATCAGGGGCGTACGGGAAAGACCCAGTACTTC

J gene: TRBJ2-1
D gene: TRBD1
V gene: TRBV2
clone size: many
CDR3 protein: CASGQEYNEQFF
CDR3 DNA: TGTGCCAGCGGACAGGAGTACAATGAGCAGTTCTTC

J gene: TRBJ1-6
D gene: .
V gene: TRBV5-1
clone size: many
CDR3 protein: CASSLEPGAYNSPLHF
CDR3 DNA: TGCGCCAGCAGCTTGGAGCCGGGGGCTTATAATTCACCCCTCCACTTT

J gene: TRBJ2-3
D gene: .
V gene: TRBV20-1
clone size: once
CDR3 protein: CSARIAGEGTQYF
CDR3 DNA: TGCAGTGCTAGAATTGCAGGTGAAGGTACGCAGTATTTT

J gene: TRBJ1-1
D gene: TRBD1
V gene: TRBV5-6
clone size: once
CDR3 protein: CASSQDRGLKYTEAFF
CDR3 DNA: TGTGCCAGCAGTCAGGACAGGGGGCTAAAGTACACTGAAGCTTTCTTT

J gene: TRBJ2-2
D gene: .
V gene: TRBV2
clone size: .
CDR3 protein: CASTISGTGELFF
CDR3 DNA: TGTGCCAGCACCATCAGTGGCACCGGGGAGCTGTTTTTT

J gene: TRBJ2-7
D gene: .
V gene: TRBV7-2
clone size: many
CDR3 protein: CASSSRLPYEQYF
CDR3 DNA: TGTGCCAGCAGCTCGAGACTACCCTACGAGCAGTACTTC

J gene: TRBJ2-1
D gene: .
V gene: TRBV7-2
clone size: many
CDR3 protein: CASSPGASEYEQFF
CDR3 DNA: TGTGCCAGCAGCCCCGGGGCTAGCGAATATGAGCAGTTCTTC

J gene: TRBJ1-1
D gene: TRBD1
V gene: TRBV12-3/TRBV12-4
clone size: .
CDR3 protein: CASSSPLGGSVYTEAFF
CDR3 DNA: TGTGCCAGCAGTTCCCCCCTAGGGGGCTCGGTTTACACTGAAGCTTTCTTT

J gene: TRBJ2-3
D gene: .
V gene: TRBV3-1
clone size: .
CDR3 protein: CASSQELGGAQAQYF
CDR3 DNA: TGTGCCAGCAGCCAAGAGCTCGGCGGGGCCCAGGCGCAGTATTTT

J gene: TRBJ1-3
D gene: .
V gene: TRBV4-1
clone size: many
CDR3 protein: CASSQVSGPGDTIYF
CDR3 DNA: TGCGCCAGCAGCCAAGTTTCGGGGCCAGGAGACACCATATATTTT

J gene: TRBJ1-3
D gene: .
V gene: TRBV14
clone size: many
CDR3 protein: CASSQVQQGNTIYF
CDR3 DNA: TGTGCCAGCAGCCAAGTGCAGCAAGGAAACACCATATATTTT

J gene: TRBJ1-5
D gene: .
V gene: TRBV19
clone size: few
CDR3 protein: CASSPDGSSNQPQHF
CDR3 DNA: TGTGCCAGTAGTCCCGATGGGAGTAGCAATCAGCCCCAGCATTTT

J gene: TRBJ2-7
D gene: .
V gene: TRBV10-2
clone size: .
CDR3 protein: CASSEGFSYEQYF
CDR3 DNA: TGCGCCAGCAGTGAGGGTTTCTCCTACGAGCAGTACTTC

J gene: TRBJ2-1
D gene: .
V gene: TRBV4-1
clone size: many
CDR3 protein: CASSDPPRQEDNEQFF
CDR3 DNA: TGCGCCAGCAGCGACCCTCCCCGACAGGAGGACAATGAGCAGTTCTTC

J gene: TRBJ1-3
D gene: .
V gene: TRBV20-1
clone size: many
CDR3 protein: CSAGRAGLSSGNTIYF
CDR3 DNA: TGCAGTGCTGGCCGGGCAGGGCTTAGCTCTGGAAACACCATATATTTT

J gene: TRBJ2-5
D gene: TRBD1
V gene: TRBV28
clone size: .
CDR3 protein: CARRTGTDQETEYF
CDR3 DNA: TGTGCCAGAAGAACCGGGACAGACCAAGAGACCGAGTACTTC

J gene: TRBJ2-1
D gene: TRBD2
V gene: TRBV5-6
clone size: .
CDR3 protein: CASSPSPGGNEQFF
CDR3 DNA: TGTGCCAGCAGCCCGTCCCCGGGGGGAAATGAGCAGTTCTTC

J gene: TRBJ1-1
D gene: TRBD1
V gene: TRBV14
clone size: many
CDR3 protein: CASRDSTGRTEAFF
CDR3 DNA: TGTGCCAGCAGGGATTCGACAGGGCGGACTGAAGCTTTCTTT

J gene: TRBJ1-3
D gene: .
V gene: TRBV11-2
clone size: many
CDR3 protein: CASTPSGGFGNTIYF
CDR3 DNA: TGTGCCAGCACCCCGAGCGGGGGGTTTGGAAACACCATATATTTT

J gene: TRBJ2-5
D gene: .
V gene: TRBV20-1
clone size: many
CDR3 protein: CSAPGDGVQETQYF
CDR3 DNA: TGCAGTGCTCCCGGGGACGGTGTACAAGAGACCCAGTACTTC

J gene: TRBJ2-5
D gene: .
V gene: TRBV7-9
clone size: .
CDR3 protein: CASSFVTGETQYF
CDR3 DNA: TGTGCCAGCAGCTTTGTTACCGGAGAGACCCAGTACTTC

J gene: TRBJ2-1
D gene: .
V gene: TRBV20-1
clone size: many
CDR3 protein: CSAEGRFYNEQFF
CDR3 DNA: TGCAGTGCCGAGGGAAGGTTTTATAATGAGCAGTTCTTC

J gene: TRBJ2-5
D gene: .
V gene: TRBV6-2/TRBV6-3
clone size: many
CDR3 protein: CASSYRAQETQYF
CDR3 DNA: TGTGCCAGCAGTTACAGAGCACAAGAGACCCAGTACTTC

J gene: TRBJ2-1
D gene: .
V gene: TRBV15
clone size: many
CDR3 protein: CATSQRAEINEQFF
CDR3 DNA: TGTGCCACCAGCCAGCGCGCCGAGATCAATGAGCAGTTCTTC

J gene: TRBJ2-5
D gene: .
V gene: TRBV5-1
clone size: .
CDR3 protein: CASSFQGKLQETQYF
CDR3 DNA: TGCGCCAGCAGCTTCCAGGGGAAACTGCAAGAGACCCAGTACTTC

J gene: TRBJ2-2
D gene: .
V gene: TRBV20-1
clone size: many
CDR3 protein: CSARDTNVNTGELFF
CDR3 DNA: TGCAGTGCTAGAGATACTAACGTGAACACCGGGGAGCTGTTTTTT

J gene: TRBJ1-4
D gene: .
V gene: TRBV7-2
clone size: many
CDR3 protein: CASRQMGNEKLFF
CDR3 DNA: TGTGCCAGCAGACAGATGGGGAACGAAAAACTGTTTTTT

J gene: TRBJ2-1
D gene: .
V gene: TRBV2
clone size: many
CDR3 protein: CASGARAYNEQFF
CDR3 DNA: TGTGCCAGCGGGGCAAGGGCCTACAATGAGCAGTTCTTC

J gene: TRBJ2-1
D gene: TRBD2
V gene: TRBV6-2/TRBV6-3
clone size: many
CDR3 protein: CASSRTSGKNEQFF
CDR3 DNA: TGTGCCAGCAGTAGGACTAGCGGGAAGAATGAGCAGTTCTTC

J gene: TRBJ1-4
D gene: .
V gene: TRBV5-1
clone size: .
CDR3 protein: CASSLAGSTVNEKLFF
CDR3 DNA: TGCGCCAGCAGCTTGGCTGGGTCGACAGTTAATGAAAAACTGTTTTTT